These T cell receptor beta chains were read from a single sample in a study of cytomegalovirus exposure and HLA in healthy donors. Data came from immunoSEQ multiplex PCR; TCRdb stores just in-frame clones and leaves some out. This table has some 200,000 clones, roughly 74% appearing once. The material sequenced was PBMCs. The receptor source for this set is a woman in her twenties or thirties in good health and CMV-seronegative. The CDR3 runs from the conserved cysteine through the conserved F or W. Fields, in order: clone size, D gene, V gene, J gene, CDR3 DNA, CDR3 protein. D genes are given only for firm matches. For some rows the clone size is stated as once, few or many, or as a class when expanded; others skip it.

size: -; D: TRBD2; V: TRBV7-2; J: TRBJ2-1; DNA: TGTGCCAGCAGCTCGCAACGCCCTGGACTAGCGGGACGGAACAATGAGCAGTTCTTC; CDR3: CASSSQRPGLAGRNNEQFF
size: -; D: -; V: TRBV25-1; J: TRBJ1-2; DNA: TGTGCCAGCAGTGTAATCGGTGGCTACACCTTC; CDR3: CASSVIGGYTF
size: -; D: TRBD1; V: TRBV18; J: TRBJ2-6; DNA: TGTGCCAGCTCACCGACAGGGATCTCTGGGGCCAACGTCCTGACTTTC; CDR3: CASSPTGISGANVLTF
size: -; D: TRBD2; V: TRBV9; J: TRBJ2-1; DNA: TGTGCCAGCAGCGATGCGGGAGAATCCTACAATGAGCAGTTCTTC; CDR3: CASSDAGESYNEQFF
size: few; D: -; V: TRBV11-3; J: TRBJ2-2; DNA: TGTGCCAGCAGCTTAGAATTATCCGGGGAGCTGTTTTTT; CDR3: CASSLELSGELFF
size: -; D: -; V: TRBV5-1; J: TRBJ1-2; DNA: TGCGCCAGCCAAGGCCAGAGGCCTCCCTATGGCTACACCTTC; CDR3: CASQGQRPPYGYTF
size: -; D: -; V: TRBV14; J: TRBJ1-2; DNA: TGTGCCAGCAGCCATTTTGGGACACCCAACTATGGCTACACCTTC; CDR3: CASSHFGTPNYGYTF
size: -; D: -; V: TRBV6-5; J: TRBJ1-1; DNA: TGTGCCAGCAGTATGGGTGGGGGGGGCACTGAAGCTTTCTTT; CDR3: CASSMGGGGTEAFF
size: -; D: -; V: TRBV7-9; J: TRBJ1-1; DNA: TGTGCCAGCAGCCCTCAGACAGGGAACACTGAAGCTTTCTTT; CDR3: CASSPQTGNTEAFF
size: -; D: TRBD1; V: TRBV27; J: TRBJ2-2; DNA: TGTGCCAGCTCTTCGGGACAGGGGACCGGGGAGCTGTTTTTT; CDR3: CASSSGQGTGELFF
size: -; D: TRBD1; V: TRBV19; J: TRBJ1-6; DNA: TGTGCCAGTAGGTGGACAGGGGGAAGTTCACCCCTCCACTTT; CDR3: CASRWTGGSSPLHF
size: -; D: -; V: TRBV7-9; J: TRBJ1-5; DNA: TGTGCCAGCAGCGCCTACAGGGTTGGGAGCAATCAGCCCCAGCATTTT; CDR3: CASSAYRVGSNQPQHF
size: -; D: -; V: TRBV2; J: TRBJ1-1; DNA: TGTGCCAGCAGTGAATACAAGAACACTGAAGCTTTCTTT; CDR3: CASSEYKNTEAFF
size: -; D: -; V: TRBV15; J: TRBJ1-5; DNA: TGTGCCACCAGCAGAGGAACGACAGGTAGACCATCCAATCAGCCCCAGCATTTT; CDR3: CATSRGTTGRPSNQPQHF
size: -; D: -; V: TRBV25-1; J: TRBJ2-2; DNA: TGTGCCAGCAGCCTAGCGAGTAACACCGGGGAGCTGTTTTTT; CDR3: CASSLASNTGELFF
size: -; D: TRBD2; V: TRBV20-1; J: TRBJ2-7; DNA: TGCAGTGCTAAGCGGGAGTACGAGCAGTACTTC; CDR3: CSAKREYEQYF
size: few; D: -; V: TRBV5-1; J: TRBJ1-1; DNA: TGCGCCAGCAGCTTGGGCACCTCGGGAACTGAAGCTTTCTTT; CDR3: CASSLGTSGTEAFF
size: -; D: TRBD1; V: TRBV27; J: TRBJ1-2; DNA: TGTGCCAGCAGTTTATTAGGGACAGGGGACGGCTACACCTTC; CDR3: CASSLLGTGDGYTF
size: few; D: -; V: TRBV6-1; J: TRBJ2-7; DNA: TGTGCCAGCAGTGAAGCGTGGCGGGCCTCGGATGAGCAGTACTTC; CDR3: CASSEAWRASDEQYF
size: -; D: -; V: TRBV7-5; J: TRBJ1-5; DNA: TGTGTCAGAAGCCCCCGGGGTAGCAATCAGCCCCAGCATTTT; CDR3: CVRSPRGSNQPQHF
size: -; D: TRBD1; V: TRBV7-6; J: TRBJ2-7; DNA: TGTGCCAGCAGCTTTTATCCCGAGGGGGGACAGGGCTACGAGCAGTACTTC; CDR3: CASSFYPEGGQGYEQYF
size: few; D: -; V: TRBV6-6; J: TRBJ1-1; DNA: TGTGCCAGCCAGTTCATGAACACTGAAGCTTTCTTT; CDR3: CASQFMNTEAFF
size: -; D: -; V: TRBV7-9; J: TRBJ1-1; DNA: TGTGCCAGCAGCTTAGTCGGGAACACTGAAGCTTTCTTT; CDR3: CASSLVGNTEAFF
size: -; D: -; V: TRBV10-2; J: TRBJ1-2; DNA: TGCGCCAGCAGCACAAGCTGGGGCTATAATGCTGGCTACACCTTC; CDR3: CASSTSWGYNAGYTF
size: -; D: -; V: TRBV2; J: TRBJ1-1; DNA: TGTGCCAGCAGTCACCCGGTGGAGGGATGGGTATCAGGCACTGAAGCTTTCTTT; CDR3: CASSHPVEGWVSGTEAFF
size: -; D: -; V: TRBV30; J: TRBJ1-2; DNA: TGTGCCTGGACAACTAAGACAGCTAACTATGGCTACACCTTC; CDR3: CAWTTKTANYGYTF
size: few; D: -; V: TRBV6-5; J: TRBJ2-3; DNA: TGTGCCAGCAGGGTGGGGCTTAGCACAGATACGCAGTATTTT; CDR3: CASRVGLSTDTQYF
size: -; D: -; V: TRBV20-1; J: TRBJ2-7; DNA: TGCAGTGCGAACAAACCATACGAGCAGTACTTC; CDR3: CSANKPYEQYF
size: few; D: -; V: TRBV5-1; J: TRBJ2-2; DNA: TGCGCCAGCAGCCCTATGTCGAACACCGGGGAGCTGTTTTTT; CDR3: CASSPMSNTGELFF
size: -; D: -; V: TRBV4-1; J: TRBJ1-5; DNA: TGCGCCAGCAGCCAGGAGTGGTATCGGAATCAGCCCCAGCATTTT; CDR3: CASSQEWYRNQPQHF
size: -; D: TRBD2; V: TRBV2; J: TRBJ2-1; DNA: TGTGCCAGCACCCCGAGGGGACTAGAGGAGAACAATGAGCAGTTCTTC; CDR3: CASTPRGLEENNEQFF
size: few; D: TRBD2; V: TRBV4-3; J: TRBJ2-1; DNA: TGCGCCAGCAGCCAAGAGTTGGGGAGAGGTCGGCTAGCGGGATTCAATGAGCAGTTCTTC; CDR3: CASSQELGRGRLAGFNEQFF
size: few; D: -; V: TRBV15; J: TRBJ1-5; DNA: TGTGCCACCAGCAGAGCCCCCCAGGACAGACGCAGCCCCGGCGATCAGCCCCAGCATTTT; CDR3: CATSRAPQDRRSPGDQPQHF
size: -; D: -; V: TRBV10-3; J: TRBJ2-7; DNA: TGTGCCCTAGGTTCGACTGAACCCTACGAGCAGTACTTC; CDR3: CALGSTEPYEQYF
size: once; D: -; V: TRBV12-5; J: TRBJ2-6; DNA: TGTGCTAGTGGTATGGGTAGCCACCCTGGGGCCAACGTCCTGACTTTC; CDR3: CASGMGSHPGANVLTF
size: -; D: -; V: TRBV14; J: TRBJ1-2; DNA: TGTGCCAGCAGCCCCACCCGGGGACACCATGGCTACACCTTC; CDR3: CASSPTRGHHGYTF
size: -; D: -; V: TRBV11-2; J: TRBJ1-6; DNA: TGTGCCAGCAGCCGGGCAGGGGCTAATTCACCCCTCCACTTT; CDR3: CASSRAGANSPLHF
size: few; D: TRBD1; V: TRBV6-1; J: TRBJ1-1; DNA: TGTGCCAGCAGTGAGACCCGGGGACAGGGGAGTACTGAAGCTTTCTTT; CDR3: CASSETRGQGSTEAFF
size: -; D: -; V: TRBV7-9; J: TRBJ1-1; DNA: TGTGCCAGCAGCCCAGAGGCAGTTCACACTGAAGCTTTCTTT; CDR3: CASSPEAVHTEAFF
size: -; D: TRBD1; V: TRBV4-2; J: TRBJ1-2; DNA: TGTGCCAGCAGCCAAGGGGGACAGGGGACGTCTCTTGGCTACACCTTC; CDR3: CASSQGGQGTSLGYTF
size: once; D: TRBD1; V: TRBV11-3; J: TRBJ2-7; DNA: TGTGCCAGCAGCTTAAGCGGGACAGGGGACCACGAGCAGTACTTC; CDR3: CASSLSGTGDHEQYF
size: few; D: TRBD2; V: TRBV27; J: TRBJ2-7; DNA: TGTGCCAGCAGTTCCTCCGGGACCGCGGGGGGCGAGCAGTACTTC; CDR3: CASSSSGTAGGEQYF
size: -; D: -; V: TRBV6-6; J: TRBJ2-7; DNA: TGTGCCAGCTCCGGCCTTGTGTTAGGAGGATACGAGCAGTACTTC; CDR3: CASSGLVLGGYEQYF
size: -; D: TRBD1; V: TRBV5-4; J: TRBJ1-4; DNA: TGTGCCAGCAGCTTGAGCACAGGGGGCGGTCAAAAACTGTTTTTT; CDR3: CASSLSTGGGQKLFF
size: -; D: -; V: TRBV10-3; J: TRBJ1-2; DNA: TGTGCCATCACTCTCACCGGGGGAGGAGACTATGGCTACACCTTC; CDR3: CAITLTGGGDYGYTF
size: -; D: -; V: TRBV19; J: TRBJ1-6; DNA: TGTGCCAGTAGCAGGGCGTTTTTGGGGGCGCGTTCACCCCTCCACTTT; CDR3: CASSRAFLGARSPLHF
size: -; D: TRBD1; V: TRBV7-9; J: TRBJ2-1; DNA: TGTGCCAGCAGCTTGGGACAGGCGAGGTGGGATGAGCAGTTCTTC; CDR3: CASSLGQARWDEQFF
size: -; D: -; V: TRBV5-6; J: TRBJ2-2; DNA: TGTGCCAGCAGGAGGAGGGAAACCGGGGAGCTGTTTTTT; CDR3: CASRRRETGELFF
size: -; D: -; V: TRBV29-1; J: TRBJ2-1; DNA: TGCAGCGTTGTTCTAGACAGAAGCTCCTACAATGAGCAGTTCTTC; CDR3: CSVVLDRSSYNEQFF
size: -; D: -; V: TRBV7-2; J: TRBJ2-7; DNA: TGTGCCAGCAGCTTGGGTAGAGGGGGGGAAATCCTCTACGAGCAGTACTTC; CDR3: CASSLGRGGEILYEQYF
size: few; D: TRBD1; V: TRBV5-5; J: TRBJ1-5; DNA: TGTGCCAGCAGCTTGGCCGTACAGGGGGGTAATCAGCCCCAGCATTTT; CDR3: CASSLAVQGGNQPQHF
size: -; D: -; V: TRBV6-1; J: TRBJ1-2; DNA: TGTGCCAGCAGTGAAGTGGTGGAGGGGTGGGGCTACACCTTC; CDR3: CASSEVVEGWGYTF
size: -; D: -; V: TRBV7-3; J: TRBJ2-3; DNA: TGTGCCAGCAGCCCTTCTACAGCAAGTACGCAGTATTTT; CDR3: CASSPSTASTQYF
size: -; D: -; V: TRBV7-2; J: TRBJ2-7; DNA: TGTGCCAGCAGCCTTATTGGCCTCTACGAGCAGTACTTC; CDR3: CASSLIGLYEQYF